The rows below give T cell receptor beta chains drawn from one sample of a study of CD8 T cells in ankylosing spondylitis. TCRdb reprocessed the 5' RACE reads via MiXCR and lists one record per CDR3 protein. The table has 250,000 to 400,000 distinct CDR3 sequences, 9.5% to 13% seen once. Sequencing was done on a sample of blood, either unsorted or a sorted T cell fraction (not recorded which). These receptors were taken from a female donor with ankylosing spondylitis or in good health (not recorded which). Both conserved end residues are part of each CDR3. The order of the fields is D gene, clone size, J gene, V gene, CDR3 DNA, CDR3 protein. A D gene is named only where the DNA matches it firmly. Clone size, where shown, is once, few, many, or a class for clones that have expanded.

NA,many,TRBJ2-3,TRBV20-1,TGCAGTGCTAGGTTTCCTGTGGGAGATACGCAGTATTTT,CSARFPVGDTQYF
NA,NA,TRBJ2-7,TRBV5-1,TGCGCCAGCAGCTTGGCCCTTGGGAGGTCGCCCTACGAGCAGTACTTC,CASSLALGRSPYEQYF
TRBD2,NA,TRBJ2-1,TRBV5-1,TGCGCCAGCAGCTTTCTAGCGGGAGGGTTGATCCTATCCTACAATGAGCAGTTCTTC,CASSFLAGGLILSYNEQFF
NA,few,TRBJ1-1,TRBV6-6,TGTGCCAGCAGTTACGTCGGCCAGATGGCTTTCTTT,CASSYVGQMAFF
NA,few,TRBJ1-5,TRBV7-8,TGTGCCAGCAGCCAACAGGGCGTCAATCAGCCCCAGCATTTT,CASSQQGVNQPQHF
TRBD1,few,TRBJ2-1,TRBV15,TGTGCCACCAATCGACCGGGACAGGGGACCGATGAGCAGTTCTTC,CATNRPGQGTDEQFF
NA,few,TRBJ2-7,TRBV9,TGTGCCAGCAGCCCCAGCGGGCGACCCTACGAGCAGTACTTC,CASSPSGRPYEQYF
NA,many,TRBJ2-7,TRBV7-2,TGTGCCAGCAGTTTGAGGTACGAGCAGTACTTC,CASSLRYEQYF
NA,many,TRBJ2-5,TRBV6-2/TRBV6-3,TGTGCCAGCAGGGCCTCCTCCGGGGCCGCAGTGGAGACCCAGTACTTC,CASRASSGAAVETQYF
TRBD1,many,TRBJ2-1,TRBV5-6,TGTGCCAGCACCCAGGGTGGACAGGGGGCTTGGAATGAGCAGTTCTTC,CASTQGGQGAWNEQFF
NA,many,TRBJ2-7,TRBV15,TGTGCCACCAGCAGAGATTCAGCAGGGAACGAGCAGTACTTC,CATSRDSAGNEQYF
TRBD1,many,TRBJ2-5,TRBV28,TGTGCCAGCAGACAGGGGAATCAGATAGAGACCCAGTACTTC,CASRQGNQIETQYF
TRBD2,many,TRBJ2-7,TRBV20-1,TGCAGTGCCAGCCCTAAGCGGGAAGTCTACGAGCAGTACTTC,CSASPKREVYEQYF
TRBD2,many,TRBJ2-5,TRBV12-3/TRBV12-4,TGTGCCAGCCAGTTTGTTGGACTAGCGGGCCTCCAAGAGACCCAGTACTTC,CASQFVGLAGLQETQYF
NA,many,TRBJ2-1,TRBV7-2,TGTGCCAGCAGCTTACTCTCGAGGGAGCAGTTCTTC,CASSLLSREQFF
TRBD2,many,TRBJ2-1,TRBV10-2,TGCGCCAGCACCGGGACTAGATCTCGGCCCAATGAGCAGTTCTTC,CASTGTRSRPNEQFF
TRBD1,many,TRBJ1-4,TRBV27,TGTGCCAGCAGTGCGACAGGGGGAACTAATGAAAAACTGTTTTTT,CASSATGGTNEKLFF
TRBD1,NA,TRBJ2-5,TRBV5-1,TGCGCCAGCAGCTCTTTACCCCGGACAGGGGAGGGACAAGAGACCCAGTACTTC,CASSSLPRTGEGQETQYF
TRBD1,many,TRBJ1-6,TRBV12-3/TRBV12-4,TGTGCCAGCAGTATACTACAGGGGGATCCCCTCCACTTT,CASSILQGDPLHF
NA,many,TRBJ1-1,TRBV12-3/TRBV12-4,TGTGCCAGCAGTCGGGGGTGGGGTGGCGACACTGAAGCTTTCTTT,CASSRGWGGDTEAFF
TRBD1,many,TRBJ2-1,TRBV5-1,TGCGCCAGCAGCTTGACAGGGGCGATCAACAATGAGCAGTTCTTC,CASSLTGAINNEQFF
TRBD2,NA,TRBJ2-3,TRBV5-1,TGCGCCAGCAGCTACCCACAGCGGGGGGCCGGAGATACGCAGTATTTT,CASSYPQRGAGDTQYF
TRBD1,many,TRBJ1-3,TRBV29-1,TGCAGCGTCGCGACAGGGGGTGGAAACACCATATATTTT,CSVATGGGNTIYF
NA,many,TRBJ1-1,TRBV20-1,TGCAGTGTTTGGCACTCGGACACTGAAGCTTTCTTT,CSVWHSDTEAFF
NA,few,TRBJ2-5,TRBV20-1,TGCAGTGCAAAGAGAGGAGGTTTCCAAGAGACCCAGTACTTC,CSAKRGGFQETQYF
NA,many,TRBJ1-4,TRBV15,TGTGCCACCAGCAGAGATCGGATCGTAAGAGGGGAAAAACTGTTTTTT,CATSRDRIVRGEKLFF
TRBD1,NA,TRBJ1-1,TRBV10-3,TGTGCCATCAGTTCCGACCGAGACAGGGTCCGATTGGGAACCACTGAAGCTTTCTTT,CAISSDRDRVRLGTTEAFF
NA,few,TRBJ2-5,TRBV5-5,TGTGCCAGCAGTCGGGTTCAAGAGACCCAGTACTTC,CASSRVQETQYF
NA,many,TRBJ2-3,TRBV20-1,TGCAGTGCTAGATCGATAATGCGTAGCACAGATACGCAGTATTTT,CSARSIMRSTDTQYF
TRBD2,NA,TRBJ2-5,TRBV7-9,TGTGCCAGCAGCTTAGCTAGCGGGATCCAAGAGACCCAGTACTTC,CASSLASGIQETQYF
TRBD2,NA,TRBJ2-7,TRBV5-1,TGCGCCAGCAGCTTGGCGGGGGGTCCCTCCTACGAGCAGTACTTC,CASSLAGGPSYEQYF
NA,many,TRBJ2-1,TRBV5-1,TGCGCCAGCAGCTTTGGTCCCGGGCAGTTCTTC,CASSFGPGQFF
NA,many,TRBJ2-3,TRBV5-1,TGCGCCTGTACCCTCGGGATAGATATAGATACGCAGTATTTT,CACTLGIDIDTQYF
NA,many,TRBJ2-7,TRBV12-3/TRBV12-4,TGTGCCAGCAGTTCAACACAGCCGTGGACCCGACACGGGCAGTACTTC,CASSSTQPWTRHGQYF
NA,many,TRBJ1-1,TRBV6-1,TGTGCCAGCAGTCGGAATCAACAGGGCGGGGAAGCTTTCTTT,CASSRNQQGGEAFF
NA,many,TRBJ1-1,TRBV29-1,TGCAGTGCTTGGTCGGGAATGAACACTGAAGCTTTCTTT,CSAWSGMNTEAFF
NA,few,TRBJ1-6,TRBV6-5,TGTGCCAGCAGTTACTCCGAAACAGGGTACCCCCTCCACTTT,CASSYSETGYPLHF
TRBD1,many,TRBJ2-2,TRBV5-1,TGCGCCAGCAGCTCCCACACGGGACAGCCTAACACCGGGGAGCTGTTTTTT,CASSSHTGQPNTGELFF
NA,many,TRBJ1-2,TRBV5-1,TGCGCCAGCAGCTTGGAAGTGGGCAGCTATGGCTACACCTTC,CASSLEVGSYGYTF
TRBD2,NA,TRBJ2-2,TRBV7-3,TGTGCCAGCAGCTCACAAGCGGGGTTTAACACCGGGGAGCTGTTTTTT,CASSSQAGFNTGELFF
NA,many,TRBJ1-1,TRBV27,TGTGCCAGCAGCCTCAGGGTCCTGGGGATGAACACTGAAGCTTTCTTT,CASSLRVLGMNTEAFF
NA,few,TRBJ2-3,TRBV3-1,TGTGCCAGCAGCCAAGATGTAGGGCGCACAGATACGCAGTATTTT,CASSQDVGRTDTQYF
NA,NA,TRBJ1-5,TRBV20-1,TGCAGTGCTAGGCCCCCAGGGAACCCCAATCAGCCCCAGCATTTT,CSARPPGNPNQPQHF
NA,many,TRBJ1-6,TRBV3-1,TGTGCCAGCAGCCGGACGGGCGGGAATTCACCCCTCCACTTT,CASSRTGGNSPLHF
TRBD2,NA,TRBJ2-3,TRBV27,TGTGCCAGCAGTTTATCTCCACCGGGACTAGCGGTCCGTCTCACAGATACGCAGTATTTT,CASSLSPPGLAVRLTDTQYF
NA,NA,TRBJ1-2,TRBV6-5,TGTGCCAGCAGTTACTCGTACACAGCGTTGTTCAGGGATGGCTACACCTTC,CASSYSYTALFRDGYTF
NA,few,TRBJ2-6,TRBV5-5,TGTGCCAGCAGCTTGGCCGGGGGAACAGCTGGGGCCAACGTCCTGACTTTC,CASSLAGGTAGANVLTF
NA,many,TRBJ2-7,TRBV5-1,TGCGCCAGCAGCTTGGAAAGGGTAAGAACGGACGAGCAGTACTTC,CASSLERVRTDEQYF
TRBD1,many,TRBJ2-1,TRBV5-1,TGCGCCAGCGGGACCGGGGACAGGGGGCGGCACAATGAGCAGTTCTTC,CASGTGDRGRHNEQFF
TRBD2,many,TRBJ2-3,TRBV6-4,TGTGCCAGCTCCCTAGCGGGGCTCCCAGATACGCAGTATTTT,CASSLAGLPDTQYF
NA,many,TRBJ1-5,TRBV9,TGTGCCAGCAGCGTGAGGGTTAATCAGCCCCAGCATTTT,CASSVRVNQPQHF